This T cell receptor beta chain was captured in a study of blood T cell repertoires in COVID-19. Background on the study: The samples span acute and convalescent COVID-19 from the United States, Italy and Spain.

This clone appeared a few times. Per the germline V gene, CDR1 is LNHDA and CDR2 is SQIVND (reference sequence). The CDR3 totals 13 residues. V lost 4 bases and J lost 9, with 12 bases in between. Original data processing: Quantification of nucleated cells was approximated via reference gene primer amplification. Only in-frame clones appear in the TCRdb table, and some are missing; sequencing was by immunoSEQ multiplex PCR. V, J and clone size are those of that table, while D and trimming were read from the DNA. The table includes approximately 470,000 clones, about 85% detected once. Cohorts were assigned according to the clinical history that participants reported. Donors in Cohort 3 counted as recovered after two negative PCRs, clearance, or symptom resolution.

Sequences were obtained from PBMCs or T cells enriched from blood (not recorded which). V and J are TRBV19 and TRBJ2-2; possibly TRBD1 for D (6 bases). The clonotype comes from a woman aged 18 to 35 who had recovered from COVID-19. This chain's CDR3 is CASSSGQIRELFF. In DNA, the CDR3 is TGTGCCAGTAGTAGCGGACAGATCCGGGAGCTGTTTTTT.